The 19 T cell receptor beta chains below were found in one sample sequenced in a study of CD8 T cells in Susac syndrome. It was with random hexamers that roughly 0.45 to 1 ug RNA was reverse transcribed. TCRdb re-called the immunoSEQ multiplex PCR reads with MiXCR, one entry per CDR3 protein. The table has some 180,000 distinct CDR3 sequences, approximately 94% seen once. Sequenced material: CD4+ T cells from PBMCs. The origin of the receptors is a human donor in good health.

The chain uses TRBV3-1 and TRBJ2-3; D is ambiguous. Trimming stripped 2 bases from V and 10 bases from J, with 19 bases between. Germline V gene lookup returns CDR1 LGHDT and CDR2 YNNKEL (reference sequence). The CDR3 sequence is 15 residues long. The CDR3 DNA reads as TGTGCCAGCAGCCAAAGGGCCGCTACTACTCGACCGCAGTATTTT. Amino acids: CASSQRAATTRPQYF.

Written as DNA, the CDR3 is TGTGCCACCCAGAAAGGACGCGTCCAGACCCAGTACTTC. Encoded protein: CATQKGRVQTQYF. The chain employs TRBV24-1 and TRBJ2-5; D ambiguous. Per germline, CDR1 KGHDR and CDR2 SFDVKD. The CDR3 sequence is 13 residues long. V lost 9 bases and J lost 6, with 16 bases in between.

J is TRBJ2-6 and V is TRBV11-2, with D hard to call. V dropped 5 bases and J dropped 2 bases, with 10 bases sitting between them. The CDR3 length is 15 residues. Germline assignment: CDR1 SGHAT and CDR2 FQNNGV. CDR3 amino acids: CASSVSDAGANVLTF. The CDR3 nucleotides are TGTGCCAGCAGCGTCTCAGATGCTGGGGCCAACGTCCTGACTTTC.

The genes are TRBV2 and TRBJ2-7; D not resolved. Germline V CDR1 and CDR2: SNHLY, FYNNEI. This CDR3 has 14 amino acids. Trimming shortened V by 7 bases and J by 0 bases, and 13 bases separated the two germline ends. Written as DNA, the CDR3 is TGTGCCAGCAAGAAGTACGAAAACTCCTACGAGCAGTACTTC. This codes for CASKKYENSYEQYF.

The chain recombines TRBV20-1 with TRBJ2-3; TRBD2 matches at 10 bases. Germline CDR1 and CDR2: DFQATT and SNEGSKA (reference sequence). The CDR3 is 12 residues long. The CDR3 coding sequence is TGCAGCGGGACTAGCGACACAGATACGCAGTATTTT. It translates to CSGTSDTDTQYF.

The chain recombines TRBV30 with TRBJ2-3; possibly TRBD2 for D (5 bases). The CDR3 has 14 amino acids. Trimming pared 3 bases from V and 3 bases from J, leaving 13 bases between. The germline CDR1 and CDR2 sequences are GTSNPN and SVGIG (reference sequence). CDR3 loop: CAWRVGVRTDTQYF. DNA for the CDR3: TGTGCCTGGAGAGTCGGGGTACGAACAGATACGCAGTATTTT. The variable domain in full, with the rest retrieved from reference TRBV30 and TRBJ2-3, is SQTIHQWPATLVQPVGSPLSLECTVEGTSNPNLYWYRQAAGRGLQLLFYSVGIGQISSEVPQNLSASRPQDRQFILSSKKLLLSDSGFYLCAWRVGVRTDTQYFGPGTRLTVL.

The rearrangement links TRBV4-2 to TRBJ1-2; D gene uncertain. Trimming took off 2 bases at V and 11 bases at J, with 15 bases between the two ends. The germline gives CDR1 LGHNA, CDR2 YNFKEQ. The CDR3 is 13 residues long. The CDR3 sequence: CASSQPVAPRYTF. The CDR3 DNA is TGTGCCAGCAGCCAACCGGTCGCCCCCCGGTACACCTTC.

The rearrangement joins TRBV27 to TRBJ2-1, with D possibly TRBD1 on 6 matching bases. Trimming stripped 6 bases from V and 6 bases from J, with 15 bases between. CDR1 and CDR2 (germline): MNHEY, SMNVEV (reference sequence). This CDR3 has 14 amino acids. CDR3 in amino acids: CASSFEGTFNEQFF. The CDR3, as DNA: TGTGCCAGCAGCTTCGAGGGGACATTCAATGAGCAGTTCTTC.

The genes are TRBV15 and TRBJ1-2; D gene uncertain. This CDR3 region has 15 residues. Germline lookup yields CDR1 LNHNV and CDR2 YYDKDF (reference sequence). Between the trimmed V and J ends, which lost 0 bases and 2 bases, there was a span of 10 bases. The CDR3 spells CATSRDRQENYGYTF. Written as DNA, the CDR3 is TGTGCCACCAGCAGAGATAGGCAAGAAAACTATGGCTACACCTTC.

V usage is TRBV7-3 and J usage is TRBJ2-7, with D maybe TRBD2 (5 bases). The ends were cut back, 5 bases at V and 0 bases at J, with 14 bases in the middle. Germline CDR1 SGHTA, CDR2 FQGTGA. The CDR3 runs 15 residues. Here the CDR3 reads CASSPDGISSYEQYF. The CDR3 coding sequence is TGTGCCAGCAGCCCGGACGGGATAAGCTCCTACGAGCAGTACTTC.

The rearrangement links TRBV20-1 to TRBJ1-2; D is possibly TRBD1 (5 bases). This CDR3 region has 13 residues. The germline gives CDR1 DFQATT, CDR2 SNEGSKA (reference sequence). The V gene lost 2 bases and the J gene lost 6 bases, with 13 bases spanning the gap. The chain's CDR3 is CSARRAGRDGYTF. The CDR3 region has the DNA TGCAGTGCTAGAAGGGCAGGGCGGGATGGCTACACCTTC.

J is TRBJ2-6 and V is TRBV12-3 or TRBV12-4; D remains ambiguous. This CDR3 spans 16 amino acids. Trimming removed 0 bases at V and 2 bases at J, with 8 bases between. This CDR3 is CASSLAESPGANVLTF. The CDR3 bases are TGTGCCAGCAGTTTAGCGGAGTCCCCTGGGGCCAACGTCCTGACTTTC.

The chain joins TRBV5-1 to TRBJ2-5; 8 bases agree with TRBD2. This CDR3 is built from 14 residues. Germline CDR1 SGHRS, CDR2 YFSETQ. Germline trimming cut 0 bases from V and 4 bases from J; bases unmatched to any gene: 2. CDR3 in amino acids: CASSLVSGIETQYF. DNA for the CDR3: TGCGCCAGCAGCTTGGTTAGCGGGATAGAGACCCAGTACTTC.

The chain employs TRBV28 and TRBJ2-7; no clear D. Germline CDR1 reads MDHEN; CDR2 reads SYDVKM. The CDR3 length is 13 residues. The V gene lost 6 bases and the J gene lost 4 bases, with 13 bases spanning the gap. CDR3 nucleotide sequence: TGTGCCAGCAGGCCAACGGCCCTTTACGAGCAGTACTTC. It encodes CASRPTALYEQYF.

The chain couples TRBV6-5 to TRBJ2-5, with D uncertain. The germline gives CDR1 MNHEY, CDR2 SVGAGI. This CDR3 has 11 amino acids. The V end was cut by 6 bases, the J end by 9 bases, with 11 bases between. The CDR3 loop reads CASRASAAQYF. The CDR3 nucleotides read TGTGCCAGCAGGGCTAGTGCGGCCCAGTACTTC.

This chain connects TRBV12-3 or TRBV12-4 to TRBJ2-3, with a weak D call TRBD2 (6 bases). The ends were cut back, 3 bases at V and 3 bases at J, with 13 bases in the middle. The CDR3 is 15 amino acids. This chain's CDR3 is CASSFGLASTDTQYF. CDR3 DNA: TGTGCCAGCAGTTTTGGCCTAGCGTCGACAGATACGCAGTATTTT.

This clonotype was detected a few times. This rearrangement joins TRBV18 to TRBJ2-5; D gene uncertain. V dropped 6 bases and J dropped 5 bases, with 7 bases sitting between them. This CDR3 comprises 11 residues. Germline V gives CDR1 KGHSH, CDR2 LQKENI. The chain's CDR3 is CASSQLETQYF. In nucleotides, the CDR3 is TGTGCCAGCTCTCAATTGGAGACCCAGTACTTC.

The CDR3 is CSARDGGLARHYEQYF. The DNA of the CDR3 is TGCAGTGCTAGAGATGGGGGACTAGCGCGCCACTACGAGCAGTACTTC. The chain carries TRBV20-1 and TRBJ2-7; 10 nucleotides align to TRBD2. V trimming: 0 bases; J trimming: 3 bases; junction bases outside the gene matches: 8. There are 16 residues in the CDR3. The V gene's germline CDR1 is DFQATT and CDR2 SNEGSKA (reference sequence).

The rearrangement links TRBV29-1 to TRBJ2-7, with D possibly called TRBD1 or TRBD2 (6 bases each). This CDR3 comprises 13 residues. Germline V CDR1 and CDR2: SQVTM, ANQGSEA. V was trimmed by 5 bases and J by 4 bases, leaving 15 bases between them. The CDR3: CSVSTEGVYEQYF. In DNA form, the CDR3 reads TGCAGCGTTAGTACGGAGGGGGTGTACGAGCAGTACTTC.